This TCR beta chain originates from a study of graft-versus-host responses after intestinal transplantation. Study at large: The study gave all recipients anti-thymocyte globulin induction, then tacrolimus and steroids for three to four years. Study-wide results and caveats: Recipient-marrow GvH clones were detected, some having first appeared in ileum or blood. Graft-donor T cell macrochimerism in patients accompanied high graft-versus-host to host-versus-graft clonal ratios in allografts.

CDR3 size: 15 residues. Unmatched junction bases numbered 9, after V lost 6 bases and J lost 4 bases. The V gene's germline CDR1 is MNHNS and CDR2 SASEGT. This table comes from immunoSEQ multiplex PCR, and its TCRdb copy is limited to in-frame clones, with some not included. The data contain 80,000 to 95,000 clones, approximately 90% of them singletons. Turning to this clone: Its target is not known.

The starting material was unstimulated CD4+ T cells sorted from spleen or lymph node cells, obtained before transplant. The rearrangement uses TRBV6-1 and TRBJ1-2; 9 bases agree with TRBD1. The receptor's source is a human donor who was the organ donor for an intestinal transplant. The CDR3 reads CASSGTGTGSYGYTF. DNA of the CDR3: TGTGCCAGCAGCGGTACCGGGACAGGGTCCTATGGCTACACCTTC.